The present entry profiles one T cell receptor beta chain with its context. Its antigen is not identified. This specimen belongs to a study of breast tumors, draining lymph nodes, adjacent tissues. Findings of the study overall: Data only fit, rather than demonstrated, lymph node origin of most tumor T cells. Findings are consistent with lymph node origin and intratumoral expansion of most tumor T cells. Luminal-like breast cancer showed significantly higher tumor–nontumor repertoire similarity than basal-like. Tumor repertoires ranked between lymph nodes and nontumor tissue in diversity, with V and J gene preferences.

V dropped 2 bases and J dropped 7 bases, with 15 bases sitting between them. This CDR3 region has 14 residues. Germline CDR1 is KGHSH and CDR2 is LQKENI. The lymph nodes were axillary draining lymph nodes from breast cancer patients. TCRdb fed the multiplex PCR reads into MiXCR, producing one record per CDR3 protein. Among a few hundred thousand distinct CDR3 sequences, less than 45% were seen once, and the ten largest hold under 4.5%. The chain combines TRBV18 with TRBJ2-7; D perhaps matches TRBD1 (6 bases). The receptor's source is a female donor with breast cancer. Some clones in this sample may be carry-over from other donors' samples. Sequenced input: axillary lymph node tissue. The DNA for the CDR3 is TGTGCCAGCTCACCAGGGTGGGACACCGGGGAGCAGTACTTC. It encodes CASSPGWDTGEQYF. The complete variable domain, with remaining parts taken from reference TRBV18 and TRBJ2-7, reads NAGVMQNPRHLVRRRGQEARLRCSPMKGHSHVYWYRQLPEEGLKFMVYLQKENIIDESGMPKERFSAEFPKEGPSILRIQQVVRGDSAAYFCASSPGWDTGEQYFGPGTRLTVT.